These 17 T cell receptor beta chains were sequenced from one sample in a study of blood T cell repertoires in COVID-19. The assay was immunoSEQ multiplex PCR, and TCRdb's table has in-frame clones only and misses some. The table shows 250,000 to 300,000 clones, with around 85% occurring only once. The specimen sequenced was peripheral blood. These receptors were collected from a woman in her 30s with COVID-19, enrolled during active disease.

CDR3 DNA sequence: TGTGCCAGCAGCTTAGCTACTGGGACAGGGACGCACGAGCAGTACTTC. Translated: CASSLATGTGTHEQYF. The gene calls are TRBV7-2 and TRBJ2-7; 9 bases align to TRBD1. This CDR3 contains 16 residues. Germline V gives CDR1 SGHTA, CDR2 FQGNSA. J gave up 5 bases and V 0 bases, and 8 bases lay outside the gene matches. Full variable domain (outside the CDR3, taken from reference TRBV7-2 and TRBJ2-7): GAGVSQSPSNKVTEKGKDVELRCDPISGHTALYWYRQSLGQGLEFLIYFQGNSAPDKSGLPSDRFSAERTGGSVSTLTIQRTQQEDSAVYLCASSLATGTGTHEQYFGPGTRLTVT.

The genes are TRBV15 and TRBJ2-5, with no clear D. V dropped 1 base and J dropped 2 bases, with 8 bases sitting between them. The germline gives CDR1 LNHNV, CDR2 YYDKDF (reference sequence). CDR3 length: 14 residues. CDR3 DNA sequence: TGTGCCACCAGCAGAGGGGCGTCACAAGAGACCCAGTACTTC. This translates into CATSRGASQETQYF.

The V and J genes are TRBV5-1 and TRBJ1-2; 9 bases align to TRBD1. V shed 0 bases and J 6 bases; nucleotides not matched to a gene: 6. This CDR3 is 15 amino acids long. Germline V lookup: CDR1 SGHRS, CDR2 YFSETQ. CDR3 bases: TGCGCCAGCAGCTTGGGGGACAGGGAAAGAGATGGCTACACCTTC. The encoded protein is CASSLGDRERDGYTF.

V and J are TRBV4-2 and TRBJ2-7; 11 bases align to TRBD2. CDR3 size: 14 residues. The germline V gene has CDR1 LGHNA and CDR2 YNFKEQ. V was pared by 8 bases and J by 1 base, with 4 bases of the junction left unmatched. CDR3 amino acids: CASAGLAGSYEQYF. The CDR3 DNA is TGTGCCAGCGCCGGACTAGCGGGTTCCTACGAGCAGTACTTC.

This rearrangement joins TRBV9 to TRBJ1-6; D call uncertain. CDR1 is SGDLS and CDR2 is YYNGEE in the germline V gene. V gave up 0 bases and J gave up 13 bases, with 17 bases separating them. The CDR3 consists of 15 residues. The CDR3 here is CASSVAQRVLSPLHF. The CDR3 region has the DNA TGTGCCAGCAGCGTAGCTCAACGGGTGCTGTCCCCCCTCCACTTT.

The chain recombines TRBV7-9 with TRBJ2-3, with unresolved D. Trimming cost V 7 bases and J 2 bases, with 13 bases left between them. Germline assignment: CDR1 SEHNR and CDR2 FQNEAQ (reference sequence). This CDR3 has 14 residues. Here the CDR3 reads CASTWAALTDTQYF. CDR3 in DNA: TGTGCCAGCACGTGGGCAGCCCTCACAGATACGCAGTATTTT.

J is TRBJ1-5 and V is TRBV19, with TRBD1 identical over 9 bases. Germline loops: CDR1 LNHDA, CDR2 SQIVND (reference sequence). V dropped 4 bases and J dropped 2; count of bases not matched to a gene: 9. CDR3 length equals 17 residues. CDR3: CASSKDRGPFGNQPQHF. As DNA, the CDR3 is TGTGCCAGTAGTAAGGACAGGGGCCCGTTTGGCAATCAGCCCCAGCATTTT.

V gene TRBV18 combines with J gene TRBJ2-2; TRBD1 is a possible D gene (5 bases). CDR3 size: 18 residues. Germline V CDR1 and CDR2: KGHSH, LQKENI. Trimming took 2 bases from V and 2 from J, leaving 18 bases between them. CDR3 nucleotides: TGTGCCAGCTCACCAGGGGCTCCCCCACTGATTAACACCGGGGAGCTGTTTTTT. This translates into CASSPGAPPLINTGELFF.

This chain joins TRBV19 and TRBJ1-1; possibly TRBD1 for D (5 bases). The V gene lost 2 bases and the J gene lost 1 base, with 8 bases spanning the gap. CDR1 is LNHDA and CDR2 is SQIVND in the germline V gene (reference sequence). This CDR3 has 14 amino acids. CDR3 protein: CASSITRENTEAFF. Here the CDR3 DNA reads TGTGCCAGTAGTATAACCAGGGAGAACACTGAAGCTTTCTTT.

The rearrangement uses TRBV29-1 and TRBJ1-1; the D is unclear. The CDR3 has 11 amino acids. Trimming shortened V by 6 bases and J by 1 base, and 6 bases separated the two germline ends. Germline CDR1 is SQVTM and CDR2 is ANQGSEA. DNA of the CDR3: TGCAGCGTCGAGGGGAACACTGAAGCTTTCTTT. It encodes CSVEGNTEAFF. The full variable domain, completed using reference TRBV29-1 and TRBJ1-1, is SAVISQKPSRDICQRGTSLTIQCQVDSQVTMMFWYRQQPGQSLTLIATANQGSEATYESGFVIDKFPISRPNLTFSTLTVSNMSPEDSSIYLCSVEGNTEAFFGQGTRLTVV.

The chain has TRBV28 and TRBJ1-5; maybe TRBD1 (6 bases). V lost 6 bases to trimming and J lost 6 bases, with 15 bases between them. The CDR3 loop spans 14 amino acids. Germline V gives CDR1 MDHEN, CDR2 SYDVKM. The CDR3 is CASSLGGRGQPQHF. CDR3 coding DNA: TGTGCCAGCAGCCTGGGGGGGCGCGGTCAGCCCCAGCATTTT.

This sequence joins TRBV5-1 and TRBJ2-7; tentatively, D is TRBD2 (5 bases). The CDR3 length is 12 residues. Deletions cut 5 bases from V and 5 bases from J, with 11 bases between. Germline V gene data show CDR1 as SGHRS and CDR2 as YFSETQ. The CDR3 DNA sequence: TGCGCCAGCAGACATGGACTGGACGAGCAGTACTTC. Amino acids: CASRHGLDEQYF. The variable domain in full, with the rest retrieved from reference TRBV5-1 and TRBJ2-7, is KAGVTQTPRYLIKTRGQQVTLSCSPISGHRSVSWYQQTPGQGLQFLFEYFSETQRNKGNFPGRFSGRQFSNSRSEMNVSTLELGDSALYLCASRHGLDEQYFGPGTRLTVT.

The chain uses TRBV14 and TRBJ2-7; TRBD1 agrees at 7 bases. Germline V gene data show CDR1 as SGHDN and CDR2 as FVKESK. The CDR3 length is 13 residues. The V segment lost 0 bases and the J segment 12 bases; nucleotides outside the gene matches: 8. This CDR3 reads CASSQDLEGAWYF. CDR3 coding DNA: TGTGCCAGCAGCCAAGACCTTGAGGGGGCATGGTACTTC.

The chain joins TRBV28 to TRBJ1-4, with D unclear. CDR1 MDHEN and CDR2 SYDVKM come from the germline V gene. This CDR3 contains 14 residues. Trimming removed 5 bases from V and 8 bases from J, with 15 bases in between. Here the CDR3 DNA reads TGTGCCAGCAGTGTGCGTAATACCCTAGAAAAACTGTTTTTT. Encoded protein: CASSVRNTLEKLFF. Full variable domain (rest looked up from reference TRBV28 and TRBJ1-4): DVKVTQSSRYLVKRTGEKVFLECVQDMDHENMFWYRQDPGLGLRLIYFSYDVKMKEKGDIPEGYSVSREKKERFSLILESASTNQTSMYLCASSVRNTLEKLFFGSGTQLSVL.

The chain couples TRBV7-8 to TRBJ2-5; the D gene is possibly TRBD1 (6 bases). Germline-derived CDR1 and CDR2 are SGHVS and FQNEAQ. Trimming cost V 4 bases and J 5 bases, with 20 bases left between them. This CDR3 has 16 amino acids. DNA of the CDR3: TGTGCCAGCAGCTCCTCATTGGGCAGGGGCGTGGAGACCCAGTACTTC. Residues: CASSSSLGRGVETQYF.

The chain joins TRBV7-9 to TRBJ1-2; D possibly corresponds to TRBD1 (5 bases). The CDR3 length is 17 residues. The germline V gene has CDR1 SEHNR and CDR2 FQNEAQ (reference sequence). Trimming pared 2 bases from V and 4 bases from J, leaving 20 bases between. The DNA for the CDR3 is TGTGCCAGCAGCTTAACGTATCACAGCCAGGGTGGCTATGGCTACACCTTC. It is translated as CASSLTYHSQGGYGYTF.

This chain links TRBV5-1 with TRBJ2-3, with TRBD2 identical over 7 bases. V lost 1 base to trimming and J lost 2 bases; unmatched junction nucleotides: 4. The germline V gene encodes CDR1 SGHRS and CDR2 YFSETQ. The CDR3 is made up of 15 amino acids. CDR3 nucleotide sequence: TGCGCCAGCAGCTTGCCTGGGACTAACACAGATACGCAGTATTTT. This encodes CASSLPGTNTDTQYF. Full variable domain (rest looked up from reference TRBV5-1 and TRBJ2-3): KAGVTQTPRYLIKTRGQQVTLSCSPISGHRSVSWYQQTPGQGLQFLFEYFSETQRNKGNFPGRFSGRQFSNSRSEMNVSTLELGDSALYLCASSLPGTNTDTQYFGPGTRLTVL.